Below, 29 T cell receptor beta chains from the same sample are listed, as sequenced in a study of OX40 agonist ivuxolimab in advanced cancers. Generated by immunoSEQ multiplex PCR, the TCRdb table keeps only in-frame clones and is missing some. The top ten clones hold around three quarters of a sample with about 16,000 clones, 80% to 90% of them seen once. The sequencing used CD4+ or CD8+ T cells sorted from blood, collected in a trial of the OX40 agonist ivuxolimab. These receptors were collected from an adult with an advanced solid tumor such as melanoma, head and neck, liver or kidney cancer.

This clone was counted a single time. This chain uses TRBV7-2 with TRBJ2-7; TRBD2 matches at 12 bases. V dropped 4 bases and J dropped 7; count of bases not matched to a gene: 5. Germline V gives CDR1 SGHTA, CDR2 FQGNSA. This CDR3 region has 14 residues. The CDR3 loop is CASSWGLAGGEQYF. The CDR3 DNA reads TGTGCCAGCAGCTGGGGACTAGCGGGTGGGGAGCAGTACTTC.

The chain uses TRBV19 and TRBJ2-7; maybe TRBD1 (6 bases). The length of the CDR3 is 12 residues. Trimming left V 9 bases short and J 4 bases short, with 13 bases between. From germline, CDR1 is LNHDA and CDR2 SQIVND (reference sequence). The DNA of the CDR3 is TGTGCCAGCTCTGAGGGGGATTACGAGCAGTACTTC. Encoded protein: CASSEGDYEQYF.

The chain carries TRBV7-2 and TRBJ2-1; D is uncertain. The CDR3 spans 16 residues. CDR1 is SGHTA and CDR2 is FQGNSA in the germline V gene. V dropped 5 bases and J dropped 5 bases, with 19 bases sitting between them. The CDR3: CASSRLLVPTDNEQFF. The CDR3 DNA reads as TGTGCCAGCAGCCGCCTGCTAGTGCCCACGGACAATGAGCAGTTCTTC.

This chain uses TRBV11-3 with TRBJ2-3; no firm D call. V lost 5 bases, J lost 2 bases, and 5 bases lay in between. This CDR3 region has 12 residues. CDR1 SGHNT and CDR2 YENEEA come from the germline V gene. The CDR3 DNA is TGTGCCAGCAGCGCGTCCACAGATACGCAGTATTTT. As protein: CASSASTDTQYF.

The J gene is TRBJ1-4, the V gene TRBV5-4; 9 bases are a match to TRBD1. V shed 2 bases, J shed 2 bases, and the junction held 1 base outside the gene matches. Germline CDR1 and CDR2: SGHNT and YYREEE (reference sequence). This CDR3 contains 15 residues. The CDR3 bases are TGTGCCAGCAGCTTTGGACAGGGGACTAATGAAAAACTGTTTTTT. Amino acids: CASSFGQGTNEKLFF.

J is TRBJ2-7 and V is TRBV6-1, with D possibly matching TRBD2 (6 bases). The CDR3 extends over 16 amino acids. V gave up 2 bases and J gave up 0 bases, with 14 bases separating them. CDR1 MNHNS and CDR2 SASEGT come from the germline V gene. The CDR3 region is CASSEKVGGSSYEQYF. The CDR3 region has the DNA TGTGCCAGCAGTGAAAAGGTTGGGGGGAGCTCCTACGAGCAGTACTTC.

The chain employs TRBV18 and TRBJ2-5; tentative D call: TRBD1 (5 bases). Trimming took off 1 base at V and 2 bases at J, with 11 bases between the two ends. There are 15 residues in the CDR3. Germline CDR1 is KGHSH and CDR2 is LQKENI. CDR3 nucleotides: TGTGCCAGCTCACCACTACAGACAGAGCAAGAGACCCAGTACTTC. It specifies CASSPLQTEQETQYF.

V gene TRBV27 combines with J gene TRBJ1-3, with a weak D call TRBD1 (5 bases). Deletions cut 2 bases from V and 4 bases from J, with 12 bases between. Germline V CDR1 and CDR2: MNHEY, SMNVEV (reference sequence). CDR3 length: 15 residues. This CDR3 reads CASSLTGGPGNTIYF. CDR3 nucleotide sequence: TGTGCCAGCAGTTTAACCGGGGGTCCCGGAAACACCATATATTTT.

The chain is built from TRBV7-2 and TRBJ2-7; D unclear. Germline lookup yields CDR1 SGHTA and CDR2 FQGNSA. The CDR3 sequence is 14 residues long. V was shortened by 4 bases and J by 5 bases, with 15 bases between the two germline ends. In nucleotides, the CDR3 is TGTGCCAGCAGCTCTCGGACCCTCCGGGACGAGCAGTACTTC. Amino acid sequence: CASSSRTLRDEQYF.

This clone was observed a few times. CDR3 loop: CASSDIVANTGELFF. The CDR3 nucleotides are TGCGCCAGCAGTGATATAGTTGCCAACACCGGGGAGCTGTTTTTT. The chain joins TRBV10-2 to TRBJ2-2, with D uncertain. The V and J ends lost 3 bases and 2 bases respectively, with 10 bases between them. The CDR3 covers 15 residues. Per germline, CDR1 WSHSY and CDR2 SAAADI.

Remarks on this clone: This same CDR3 is encoded by further DNA sequences in the sample. The chain links TRBV27 to TRBJ2-2; unclear D gene. Germline V CDR1 and CDR2: MNHEY, SMNVEV (reference sequence). The V gene lost 2 bases and the J gene lost 5 bases, with 3 bases spanning the gap. The CDR3 extends over 12 amino acids. Here the CDR3 reads CASSLRTGELFF. CDR3 sequence (DNA): TGTGCCAGCAGTTTACGAACCGGGGAGCTGTTTTTT.

V usage is TRBV11-2 and J usage is TRBJ2-1, with D uncertain. CDR1 and CDR2 (germline): SGHAT, FQNNGV. V lost 6 bases and J lost 3, with 18 bases in between. The CDR3 contains 16 residues. CDR3 residues: CASRSRNEARYNEQFF. For the CDR3, the DNA is TGTGCCAGCAGAAGCCGTAACGAGGCCCGCTACAATGAGCAGTTCTTC.

The rearrangement uses TRBV5-6 and TRBJ2-7; maybe TRBD2 (5 bases). Germline values: CDR1 SGHDT, CDR2 YYEEEE. The CDR3 is 13 residues long. Trimming removed 4 bases at V and 1 base at J, with 9 bases between. The CDR3 DNA is TGTGCCAGCAGCGCGGGCCCGTCCTACGAGCAGTACTTC. The encoded protein is CASSAGPSYEQYF. The whole variable domain, filled in from reference TRBV5-6 and TRBJ2-7, reads DAGVTQSPTHLIKTRGQQVTLRCSPKSGHDTVSWYQQALGQGPQFIFQYYEEEERQRGNFPDRFSGHQFPNYSSELNVNALLLGDSALYLCASSAGPSYEQYFGPGTRLTVT.

The chain uses TRBV5-1 and TRBJ2-7, with a possible D match to TRBD1 (6 bases). The CDR3 covers 15 residues. Germline CDR1 and CDR2: SGHRS and YFSETQ. Trimming removed 3 bases at V and 2 bases at J, with 15 bases between. The CDR3 coding sequence is TGCGCCAGCAGCTCGACAGGTATGGGGACCTACGAGCAGTACTTC. It yields the protein CASSSTGMGTYEQYF.

As DNA, the CDR3 is TGTGCCAGCAGCTTGGGAGGTAGCGGGAACACCGGGGAGCTGTTTTTT. Translated, it gives CASSLGGSGNTGELFF. The rearrangement uses TRBV5-6 and TRBJ2-2, with D perhaps TRBD2 (6 bases). Germline CDR1 and CDR2: SGHDT and YYEEEE. Trimming removed 0 bases at V and 1 base at J, with 10 bases between. There are 16 residues in the CDR3.

The chain's CDR3 is CSVDRQNNNEQFF. As DNA, the CDR3 is TGCAGCGTTGACCGGCAGAACAACAATGAGCAGTTCTTC. The V gene is TRBV29-1, the J gene TRBJ2-1; no definite D call. The CDR3 is 13 amino acids. Trimming cost V 3 bases and J 5 bases, with 11 bases left between them. CDR1 and CDR2 from the germline V gene are SQVTM and ANQGSEA.

The chain couples TRBV4-1 to TRBJ2-5; 10 bases align to TRBD1. CDR3 length: 16 amino acids. Germline CDR1 and CDR2: MGHRA and YSYEKL. With 3 bases clipped from V and 5 bases from J, the junction kept 9 bases outside the gene matches. The CDR3 nucleotides are TGCGCCAGCAGCCACCAGGACAGGGGGGACCCGGAGACCCAGTACTTC. This sequence encodes CASSHQDRGDPETQYF.

This clone came up once. The V call is TRBV4-1, the J call TRBJ1-1; maybe TRBD1 (5 bases). Trimming shortened V by 4 bases and J by 0 bases, and 15 bases separated the two germline ends. Germline CDR1 reads MGHRA; CDR2 reads YSYEKL. The CDR3 covers 16 residues. CDR3 coding DNA: TGCGCCAGCAGCCCGAGGAGGGGAGGAGTGAACACTGAAGCTTTCTTT. The encoded protein is CASSPRRGGVNTEAFF.

This chain uses TRBV19 with TRBJ1-5; D remains unclear. The CDR3 has 13 residues. Germline assignment: CDR1 LNHDA and CDR2 SQIVND (reference sequence). V lost 3 bases and J 2 bases, leaving 5 bases between the germline ends. CDR3 coding DNA: TGTGCCAGTAGTATTCGGGGCAATCAGCCCCAGCATTTT. Protein sequence: CASSIRGNQPQHF.

The CDR3 reads CASSRNTGELFF. The CDR3 nucleotides are TGTGCCAGCAGTCGGAACACCGGGGAGCTGTTTTTT. The V call is TRBV27, the J call TRBJ2-2; D is undetermined. The germline gives CDR1 MNHEY, CDR2 SMNVEV (reference sequence). CDR3 length equals 12 residues. V shed 5 bases and J shed 1 base, with 2 bases lying between them.

The V and J genes are TRBV25-1 and TRBJ2-4; 7 nucleotides match TRBD2. The CDR3 runs to 17 residues. V was clipped by 4 bases and J by 5 bases; unmatched bases: 14. Germline V CDR1 and CDR2: MGHDK, SYGVNS. The CDR3 protein is CASSVPIPGRVENIQYF. The CDR3 bases are TGTGCCAGCAGTGTCCCTATCCCAGGGAGGGTTGAAAACATTCAGTACTTC.

The CDR3 loop is CAWSGINSNQPQHF. For the CDR3, the DNA is TGTGCCTGGAGCGGGATCAATAGCAATCAGCCCCAGCATTTT. The chain is built from TRBV30 and TRBJ1-5; D gene uncertain. The CDR3 runs 14 residues. Germline V gives CDR1 GTSNPN, CDR2 SVGIG (reference sequence). Trimming took off 3 bases at V and 0 bases at J, with 9 bases between the two ends.

The genes are TRBV4-3 and TRBJ2-1; perhaps D is TRBD1 or TRBD2 (5 bases each). CDR1 is LGHNA and CDR2 is YSLEER in the germline V gene. The CDR3 totals 18 residues. The ends were cut back, 0 bases at V and 4 bases at J, with 19 bases in the middle. CDR3 sequence (DNA): TGCGCCAGCAGCCAAGATAACCCACGGGTCTGGGGGTACAATGAGCAGTTCTTC. Residues: CASSQDNPRVWGYNEQFF.

The CDR3 DNA follows: TGCGCCAGCAGCCAAACCCTGGCGGGGAATAATTCACCCCTCCACTTT. This sequence encodes CASSQTLAGNNSPLHF. The chain is built from TRBV4-3 and TRBJ1-6; unclear D gene. Trimming took 2 bases from V and 5 from J, leaving 13 bases between them. Germline lookup yields CDR1 LGHNA and CDR2 YSLEER. CDR3 length: 16 residues.

The sample holds one count of this clone. CDR3 loop: CASSQPLGTTDTQYF. In DNA, the CDR3 is TGTGCCAGCAGCCAACCACTAGGTACAACAGATACGCAGTATTTT. V and J are TRBV5-6 and TRBJ2-3; a weak D match, TRBD2 (5 bases). CDR3 length: 15 amino acids. Trimming took 4 bases from V and 3 from J, leaving 15 bases between them. The V gene's germline CDR1 is SGHDT and CDR2 YYEEEE.

The J gene is TRBJ1-1, the V gene TRBV7-9, with a possible D match to TRBD1 (5 bases). Germline assignment: CDR1 SEHNR and CDR2 FQNEAQ (reference sequence). This CDR3 region has 14 residues. Trimming took 5 bases from V and 1 from J, leaving 11 bases between them. The CDR3 here is CASSRTRENTEAFF. The CDR3 region has the DNA TGTGCCAGCAGCCGAACCAGGGAGAACACTGAAGCTTTCTTT. Variable domain in full (rest from reference TRBV7-9 and TRBJ1-1): DTGVSQNPRHKITKRGQNVTFRCDPISEHNRLYWYRQTLGQGPEFLTYFQNEAQLEKSRLLSDRFSAERPKGSFSTLEIQRTEQGDSAMYLCASSRTRENTEAFFGQGTRLTVV.

The gene calls are TRBV14 and TRBJ2-7; possible D gene TRBD2, 6 bases. CDR3 length: 14 amino acids. Between the trimmed V and J ends, which lost 4 bases and 3 bases, there was a span of 13 bases. Germline V gives CDR1 SGHDN, CDR2 FVKESK. CDR3 bases: TGTGCCAGCAGCCGTGGTGGAGGGGACTACGAGCAGTACTTC. Protein: CASSRGGGDYEQYF.

CDR3 sequence (DNA): TGTGCCAGCAGCACTAGCGCCAATGAGCAGTTCTTC. This sequence encodes CASSTSANEQFF. This chain joins TRBV9 and TRBJ2-1, with 7 bases that match TRBD2. V lost 4 bases to trimming and J lost 6 bases; unmatched junction nucleotides: 1. Germline values: CDR1 SGDLS, CDR2 YYNGEE. This CDR3 comprises 12 residues. Looking up the rest from reference TRBV9 and TRBJ2-1 gives the full variable domain: DSGVTQTPKHLITATGQRVTLRCSPRSGDLSVYWYQQSLDQGLQFLIQYYNGEERAKGNILERFSAQQFPDLHSELNLSSLELGDSALYFCASSTSANEQFFGPGTRLTVL.

By frequency in the sample, this clone is medium-sized (0.01 to 0.1%). This chain connects TRBV6-5 to TRBJ1-1, with TRBD1 identical over 9 bases. The CDR3 sequence is 15 residues long. Looked up from germline, CDR1 is MNHEY and CDR2 is SVGAGI. With V trimmed by 7 bases and J by 0 bases, 6 bases remained unmatched. CDR3: CASTRQGGMNTEAFF. The CDR3 DNA reads TGTGCCAGCACCCGACAGGGGGGAATGAACACTGAAGCTTTCTTT.